Detailed here is one T cell receptor beta chain. The antigen is unknown. The germline gives CDR1 SGHNT, CDR2 YENEEA. The germline V and J ends were trimmed by 6 bases and 0 bases, with 9 bases remaining between them. The CDR3 is 14 residues long. The data are from a study of shared clonotypes between healthy human individuals. General study points: Sorted-subset sequencing, rarefaction showed, was incomplete despite large depth.

The table came from immunoSEQ multiplex PCR; TCRdb's copy has only in-frame clones and leaves some out. In the table there are millions of clones, 85% to 95% of which are singletons. All the donors were Caucasian adults who lived in Nashville, Tennessee. Subsets obtained from CD4+ cells comprised CD45RA+ naive and CD45RA-negative memory cells. The rearrangement links TRBV11-3 to TRBJ2-1; D may be TRBD2 (6 bases). This clonotype originated in a man younger than 35 in good health. Sequencing was carried out using naive CD4+ T cells sorted from blood. The subset here: CD45RA+ positively selected. The CDR3 loop reads CASSIGSSYNEQFF. CDR3 DNA: TGTGCCAGCAGTATCGGGAGCTCCTACAATGAGCAGTTCTTC. Looking up the rest from reference TRBV11-3 and TRBJ2-1 gives the full variable domain: EAGVVQSPRYKIIEKKQPVAFWCNPISGHNTLYWYLQNLGQGPELLIRYENEEAVDDSQLPKDRFSAERLKGVDSTLKIQPAELGDSAVYLCASSIGSSYNEQFFGPGTRLTVL.